A single sample gave rise to the 5 T cell receptor beta chains below, sequenced in a study of blood T cell repertoires in COVID-19. Data came from immunoSEQ multiplex PCR; TCRdb stores just in-frame clones and leaves some out. This repertoire shows 70,000 or so clones, approximately 88% found once; its top ten account for approximately 2.5%. The sequencing input was peripheral blood. The origin of the receptors is a man aged 80 or over with active or convalescent COVID-19.

The gene calls are TRBV30 and TRBJ2-7; TRBD2 matches 12 bases. The J segment lost 3 bases and the V segment lost 3 bases, leaving 6 bases of the junction unmatched. CDR3 size: 15 residues. The germline gives CDR1 GTSNPN, CDR2 SVGIG (reference sequence). The CDR3, as DNA: TGTGCCTGGAGAAAACTAGCGGGGGGAAGCTACGAGCAGTACTTC. This gives the protein CAWRKLAGGSYEQYF.

The V call is TRBV7-9, the J call TRBJ2-1; 7 bases are shared with TRBD1. Germline V gives CDR1 SEHNR, CDR2 FQNEAQ (reference sequence). Trimming cost V 3 bases and J 8 bases; bases outside gene matches: 19. The CDR3 spans 18 residues. The CDR3 sequence is CASSFPRDRRGSLDEQFF. The CDR3 bases are TGTGCCAGCAGCTTCCCCCGGGACAGACGGGGCTCATTGGATGAGCAGTTCTTC.

This rearrangement joins TRBV29-1 to TRBJ2-3; the match to TRBD1 covers 8 bases. V lost 7 bases and J lost 5; bases outside the gene matches: 8. CDR1 is SQVTM and CDR2 is ANQGSEA in the germline V gene. The CDR3 is 13 residues long. The CDR3 loop is CSAAGGRGDTQYF. CDR3 DNA: TGCAGCGCCGCAGGGGGCCGGGGAGATACGCAGTATTTT.

This chain links TRBV3-1 (or the pseudogene TRBV3-2) with TRBJ1-1; tentative D call: TRBD1 (5 bases). The V and J ends lost 5 bases and 0 bases respectively, with 16 bases between them. The CDR3 loop spans 16 amino acids. Germline-derived CDR1 and CDR2 are LGHDT and YNNKEL (reference sequence). In DNA form, the CDR3 reads TGTGCCAGCAGCTCAAGGGGAACAGTAATGAACACTGAAGCTTTCTTT. It specifies CASSSRGTVMNTEAFF.

V usage is TRBV7-9 and J usage is TRBJ2-7, with D tentatively TRBD1 (7 bases). The CDR3 contains 14 residues. Looked up from germline, CDR1 is SEHNR and CDR2 is FQNEAQ (reference sequence). V was clipped by 5 bases and J by 6 bases, with 17 bases between them. The CDR3: CASSATGRIGEQYF. The CDR3 DNA is TGTGCCAGCAGCGCGACAGGGAGGATCGGCGAGCAGTACTTC. Full variable domain (remainder filled in from reference TRBV7-9 and TRBJ2-7): DTGVSQNPRHKITKRGQNVTFRCDPISEHNRLYWYRQTLGQGPEFLTYFQNEAQLEKSRLLSDRFSAERPKGSFSTLEIQRTEQGDSAMYLCASSATGRIGEQYFGPGTRLTVT.